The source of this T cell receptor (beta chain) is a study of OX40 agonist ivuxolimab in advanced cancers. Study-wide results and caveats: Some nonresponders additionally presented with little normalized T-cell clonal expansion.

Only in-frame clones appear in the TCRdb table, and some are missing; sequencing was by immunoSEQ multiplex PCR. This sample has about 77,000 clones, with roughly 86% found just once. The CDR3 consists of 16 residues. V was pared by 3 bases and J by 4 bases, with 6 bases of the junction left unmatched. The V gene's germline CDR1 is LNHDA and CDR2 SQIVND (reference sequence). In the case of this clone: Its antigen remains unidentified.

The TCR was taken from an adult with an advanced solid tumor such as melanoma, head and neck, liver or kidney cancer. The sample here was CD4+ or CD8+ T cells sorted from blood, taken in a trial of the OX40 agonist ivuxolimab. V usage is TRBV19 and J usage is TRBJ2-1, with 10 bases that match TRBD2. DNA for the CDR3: TGTGCCAGTAGTATTACGGCTAGCGGGAGTTACAATGAGCAGTTCTTC. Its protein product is CASSITASGSYNEQFF. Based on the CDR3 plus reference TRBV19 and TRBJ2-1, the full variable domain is DGGITQSPKYLFRKEGQNVTLSCEQNLNHDAMYWYRQDPGQGLRLIYYSQIVNDFQKGDIAEGYSVSREKKESFPLTVTSAQKNPTAFYLCASSITASGSYNEQFFGPGTRLTVL.